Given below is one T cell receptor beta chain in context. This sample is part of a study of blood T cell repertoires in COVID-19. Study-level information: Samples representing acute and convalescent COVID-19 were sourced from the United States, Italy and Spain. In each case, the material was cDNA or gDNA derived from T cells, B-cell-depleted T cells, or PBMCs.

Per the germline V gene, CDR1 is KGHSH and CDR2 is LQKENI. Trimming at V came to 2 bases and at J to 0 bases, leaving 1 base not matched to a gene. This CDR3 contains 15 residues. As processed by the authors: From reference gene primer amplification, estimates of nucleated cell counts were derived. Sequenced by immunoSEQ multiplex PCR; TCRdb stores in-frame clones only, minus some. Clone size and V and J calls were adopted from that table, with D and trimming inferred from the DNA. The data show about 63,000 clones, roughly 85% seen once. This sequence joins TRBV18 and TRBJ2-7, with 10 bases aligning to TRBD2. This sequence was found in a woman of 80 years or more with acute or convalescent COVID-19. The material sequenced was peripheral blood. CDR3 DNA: TGTGCCAGCTCACCATCTAGCGGGAGCTCCTACGAGCAGTACTTC. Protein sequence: CASSPSSGSSYEQYF.